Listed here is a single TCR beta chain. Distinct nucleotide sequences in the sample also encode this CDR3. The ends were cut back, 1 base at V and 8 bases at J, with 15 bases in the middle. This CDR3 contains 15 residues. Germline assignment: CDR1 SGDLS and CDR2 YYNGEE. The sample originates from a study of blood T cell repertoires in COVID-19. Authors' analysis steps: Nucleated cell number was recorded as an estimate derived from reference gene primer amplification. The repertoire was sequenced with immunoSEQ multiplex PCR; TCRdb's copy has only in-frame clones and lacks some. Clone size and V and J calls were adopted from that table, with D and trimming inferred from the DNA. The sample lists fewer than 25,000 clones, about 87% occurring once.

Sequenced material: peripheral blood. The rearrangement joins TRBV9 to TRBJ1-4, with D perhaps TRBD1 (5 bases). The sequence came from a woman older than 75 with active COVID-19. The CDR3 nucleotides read TGTGCCAGCAGCGTAACCCCCGGGGGGGAAGAAAAACTGTTTTTT. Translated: CASSVTPGGEEKLFF.